The following is a T cell receptor (beta chain) sequence with its context. What it binds is unknown. This sample was included in a study of identical twins. Notes on the study in general: Zero-insertion findings could be partly confounded by invariant cells (MAIT and iNKT cells).

The authors used template switching to add a universal primer site and gave cDNA unique molecular identifiers. TCRdb re-called the 5' RACE reads with MiXCR, one entry per CDR3 protein. The sample lists about 240,000 distinct CDR3 sequences; approximately 10% were seen once. Germline loops: CDR1 SGHRS, CDR2 YFSETQ. V was cut by 0 bases and J by 6 bases, with 4 bases left in between. The CDR3 is 12 residues long. The sequence derives from a man in his fifties in good health. Sequencing was done on a sample of memory T cells sorted from blood. V is TRBV5-1 and J is TRBJ2-4, with unresolved D. The CDR3 nucleotides read TGCGCCAGCAGCTTGGGAAGAAACATTCAGTACTTC. As protein: CASSLGRNIQYF.